This entry lists 6 T cell receptor beta chains sequenced from one sample in a study of blood T cell repertoires in COVID-19. The repertoire was sequenced with immunoSEQ multiplex PCR; TCRdb's copy has only in-frame clones and lacks some. The sample has 150,000 to 200,000 clones, 65% to 85% seen once; the top ten hold 11%. The sample was peripheral blood. Receptors were obtained from a man aged 55 to 69 with active or convalescent COVID-19.

The chain links TRBV12-3 or TRBV12-4 to TRBJ2-7; D may be TRBD1 (6 bases). V was cut by 5 bases and J by 4 bases, with 6 bases left in between. The CDR3 is made up of 11 amino acids. CDR3 in DNA: TGTGCCAGCAGTCAGGGGTACGAGCAGTACTTC. Translating gives CASSQGYEQYF.

Remarks on this clone: Other DNA sequences of this sample code for an identical CDR3. V and J are TRBV2 and TRBJ1-2; D is perhaps TRBD1 (6 bases). This CDR3 has 13 residues. V was clipped by 5 bases and J by 4 bases, with 11 bases between them. Germline CDR1 is SNHLY and CDR2 is FYNNEI. This chain's CDR3 is CASSRQGPYGYTF. In DNA, the CDR3 is TGTGCCAGCAGTCGCCAGGGGCCCTATGGCTACACCTTC.

The rearrangement links TRBV10-3 to TRBJ2-2; D is ambiguous. The CDR3 runs to 15 residues. CDR1 and CDR2 from the germline V gene are ENHRY and SYGVKD. V was trimmed by 11 bases and J by 3 bases, leaving 19 bases between them. In DNA form, the CDR3 reads TGTGCCGTTCAACCGACCGGGTCGCACACCGGGGAGCTGTTTTTT. Its protein product is CAVQPTGSHTGELFF.

DNA of the CDR3: TGTGCCACCAGCAGGGACAGTCCAGAGACCCAGTACTTC. Protein: CATSRDSPETQYF. This rearrangement joins TRBV15 to TRBJ2-5, with D possibly matching TRBD1 (6 bases). V was clipped by 3 bases and J by 4 bases, with 9 bases between them. Germline-derived CDR1 and CDR2 are LNHNV and YYDKDF (reference sequence). This CDR3 is built from 13 residues.

The V call is TRBV2, the J call TRBJ1-2; D is uncertain. This CDR3 has 13 amino acids. Looked up from germline, CDR1 is SNHLY and CDR2 is FYNNEI. V lost 4 bases and J 3 bases, leaving 9 bases between the germline ends. The CDR3 loop is CASSVGADYGYTF. The CDR3 DNA follows: TGTGCCAGCAGTGTCGGTGCGGACTATGGCTACACCTTC. The whole variable domain, remainder taken from reference TRBV2 and TRBJ1-2, is EPEVTQTPSHQVTQMGQEVILRCVPISNHLYFYWYRQILGQKVEFLVSFYNNEISEKSEIFDDQFSVERPDGSNFTLKIRSTKLEDSAMYFCASSVGADYGYTFGSGTRLTVV.

A single count supports this clone. This chain joins TRBV18 and TRBJ2-5; weak D call: TRBD1 (5 bases). The CDR3 runs to 15 residues. Trimming removed 0 bases at V and 5 bases at J, with 13 bases between. Germline CDR1 is KGHSH and CDR2 is LQKENI. The chain's CDR3 is CASSPPSRGQETQYF. The DNA for the CDR3 is TGTGCCAGCTCACCACCGAGTAGGGGCCAGGAGACCCAGTACTTC. The full variable domain, completed using reference TRBV18 and TRBJ2-5, is NAGVMQNPRHLVRRRGQEARLRCSPMKGHSHVYWYRQLPEEGLKFMVYLQKENIIDESGMPKERFSAEFPKEGPSILRIQQVVRGDSAAYFCASSPPSRGQETQYFGPGTRLLVL.